This TCR beta chain was sequenced during a study of blood T cells in healthy people across ages. The V gene's germline CDR1 is MDHEN and CDR2 SYDVKM. This CDR3 region has 14 residues. V was clipped by 6 bases and J by 3 bases, with 14 bases between them. For the second PCR, which ran for roughly 6 to 11 cycles, a sample-barcoded 5' primer and a J-beta primer mix were used. TCRdb reprocessed the 5' RACE reads via MiXCR and lists one record per CDR3 protein. The sample has about 1.6 million distinct CDR3 sequences; roughly 30% are singletons. J is TRBJ1-2 and V is TRBV28; D not certain. The sequenced sample was blood. The clonotype comes from a woman between 25 and 40 years old in good health. CDR3 nucleotide sequence: TGTGCCAGCAGCCTAACTGGACGGGACTATGGCTACACCTTC. Translated: CASSLTGRDYGYTF.